What follows is one T cell receptor (beta chain) and its context. Its antigen is not known. The data were taken from a study of CD8 T cells in Susac syndrome. Whole-study findings and limits: The TCR sequencing and HLA analysis in the study involved a relatively small number of individuals, as the study acknowledged.

A quantity of about 0.45 to 1 ug RNA underwent reverse transcription using random hexamers. Amplification of TCR beta CDR3 across 54 Vbeta and 13 Jbeta was performed with immunoSEQ multiplex PCR. One entry per CDR3 protein results from TCRdb running MiXCR on the immunoSEQ multiplex PCR reads. The repertoire includes 200,000 to 250,000 distinct CDR3 sequences, about 94% of them detected once, and approximately 0.13% sits in the top ten. The sequenced target, TCR beta, came from blood CD8+ and CD4+ T cells. V was pared by 3 bases and J by 5 bases, with 11 bases between. Germline assignment: CDR1 SGDLS and CDR2 YYNGEE. This CDR3 is 14 amino acids long.

The TCR comes from a human donor with multiple sclerosis. The chain combines TRBV9 with TRBJ2-2; no clear D gene. The sequencing sample was made of CD8+ T cells from PBMCs. In nucleotides, the CDR3 is TGTGCCAGCAGCGCACTTGAGTGGACCGGGGAGCTGTTTTTT. This codes for CASSALEWTGELFF.